The clone carrying this TCR beta chain was seen a few times. Its target is unknown. These data belong to a study of OX40 agonist ivuxolimab in advanced cancers. Study summary: The patients got ivuxolimab, which is an agonistic anti-OX40 (CD134) antibody.

Sequencing was performed with immunoSEQ multiplex PCR; in TCRdb, only in-frame clones are kept and a portion is missing. In the table there are tens of thousands of clones, around 84% of which are singletons. This CDR3 has 13 amino acids. V was cut by 5 bases and J by 11 bases, with 18 bases left in between. The V gene's germline CDR1 is MGHRA and CDR2 YSYEKL. Study results and limitations: On average, a greater number of expanded clones characterised CD8+ T cells relative to CD4+.

The sequenced sample was CD4+ or CD8+ T cells sorted from blood, obtained in a trial of the OX40 agonist ivuxolimab. This receptor was identified in an adult with an advanced solid tumor such as melanoma, head and neck, liver or kidney cancer. The chain recombines TRBV4-1 with TRBJ1-1, with a weak D call TRBD1 (6 bases). CDR3 nucleotide sequence: TGCGCCAGCAGCTCACCCCGGGACACGAAGGCTTTCTTT. It is translated as CASSSPRDTKAFF.